This T cell receptor beta chain was identified in a study of post-analysis software for immune sequencing data. Study observations and caveats: In patients, about 5 TRBV segments were more frequent than in controls, with TRBV5-6, TRBV5-1 and TRBV20-1 among them. Co-batched samples clustered tightly together by F measure.

TCR beta cDNA libraries had unique molecular identifiers. Input amounts of roughly 0.85 to 10 million T cells were used. These gave 500,000 or so cDNA molecules, so each molecule approximated one T cell. TCRdb redid the calling of the PCR reads with MiXCR, one entry per CDR3 protein. The table has about 400,000 distinct CDR3 sequences, roughly 36% seen once. Details on this clonotype: Its specificity is unknown.

Germline V gene lookup returns CDR1 SGHRS and CDR2 YFSETQ. V dropped 2 bases and J dropped 5; count of bases not matched to a gene: 3. The CDR3 runs 15 residues. This TCR came from a girl between 10 and 17 years old with multiple sclerosis. Material for sequencing was blood. V is TRBV5-1 and J is TRBJ2-1; 11 bases map to TRBD2. DNA for the CDR3: TGCGCCAGCAGCTTTCTAGCGGGGGGAAACAATGAGCAGTTCTTC. Amino acids: CASSFLAGGNNEQFF.